This T cell receptor beta chain is drawn from a study of T cell changes during pregnancy in multiple sclerosis. The data were produced by immunoSEQ multiplex PCR, yet TCRdb's version contains in-frame clones alone and is incomplete. This table has 75,000 to 95,000 clones, roughly 90% appearing once. The CDR3 sequence is 17 residues long. The germline V and J ends were trimmed by 1 base and 0 bases, with 16 bases remaining between them. Germline lookup yields CDR1 SEHNR and CDR2 FQNEAQ (reference sequence). This TCR was recovered from a female donor with multiple sclerosis, enrolled in a pregnancy study. The V call is TRBV7-9, the J call TRBJ2-7; D may be TRBD2 (6 bases). Specimen: peripheral blood, collected in the first trimester of pregnancy. The CDR3 spells CASSLGEEGISSYEQYF. The CDR3, as DNA: TGTGCCAGCAGCTTAGGCGAGGAGGGGATTAGCTCCTACGAGCAGTACTTC.